These 18 T cell receptor beta chains came from one sample sequenced in a study of control samples from healthy donors and cancer patients. Assay used: immunoSEQ multiplex PCR; TCRdb lists only in-frame clones, some missing. The top ten hold under 4% of the sample, which has approximately 150,000 clones, approximately 92% seen once. The specimen was blood. The receptors shown here come from a man aged 25-40 years in good health.

This chain connects TRBV24-1 to TRBJ1-5; TRBD1 matches at 8 bases. This CDR3 has 16 amino acids. V shed 2 bases, J shed 7 bases, and the junction held 9 bases outside the gene matches. Germline assignment: CDR1 KGHDR and CDR2 SFDVKD. DNA of the CDR3: TGTGCCACCAGTGATTCAAGAAGGACAGGGTACCAGCCCCAGCATTTT. This gives the protein CATSDSRRTGYQPQHF.

This clone appeared a single time. This chain connects TRBV6-1 to TRBJ2-3; D perhaps matches TRBD2 (7 bases). This CDR3 is built from 18 residues. The V gene's germline CDR1 is MNHNS and CDR2 SASEGT. Trimming took off 0 bases at V and 4 bases at J, with 20 bases between the two ends. The CDR3 DNA follows: TGTGCCAGCAGTGAAGCGGGGAGGGCAGGGGTTAATCCAGATACGCAGTATTTT. This encodes CASSEAGRAGVNPDTQYF.

With regard to this clone: Within the sample, other DNA sequences also encode this same CDR3. The rearrangement joins TRBV3-1 (or the pseudogene TRBV3-2) to TRBJ2-1, with 7 bases fitting TRBD2. The junction had 4 bases not matched to a gene; V was cut back by 1 base and J by 4 bases. This CDR3 is 15 amino acids long. Germline CDR1 is LGHDT and CDR2 is YNNKEL (reference sequence). The CDR3 sequence is CASSQVRTSYNEQFF. The CDR3 coding sequence is TGTGCCAGCAGCCAAGTTCGGACTAGTTACAATGAGCAGTTCTTC.

The rearrangement joins TRBV30 to TRBJ1-2; 8 bases are a match to TRBD1. V was pared by 4 bases and J by 2 bases, with 6 bases of the junction left unmatched. Germline assignment: CDR1 GTSNPN and CDR2 SVGIG (reference sequence). CDR3 size: 14 residues. CDR3 loop: CAWTGGELNYGYTF. The CDR3 DNA sequence: TGTGCCTGGACAGGGGGCGAGTTAAACTATGGCTACACCTTC.

In this sample, this clone turned up once. The V and J genes are TRBV29-1 and TRBJ1-2; 10 bases are shared with TRBD1. V was clipped by 1 base and J by 4 bases; unmatched bases: 9. There are 16 residues in the CDR3. Germline V gene data show CDR1 as SQVTM and CDR2 as ANQGSEA. The CDR3 is CSVEGTGGGMGYGYTF. The DNA of the CDR3 is TGCAGCGTTGAAGGGACAGGGGGGGGCATGGGCTATGGCTACACCTTC.

V gene TRBV25-1 combines with J gene TRBJ2-1; 10 positions agree with TRBD2. V was pared by 2 bases and J by 6 bases, with 10 bases of the junction left unmatched. The CDR3 runs 17 residues. The V gene's germline CDR1 is MGHDK and CDR2 SYGVNS. The chain's CDR3 is CASSEMPKSGGANEQFF. The CDR3 coding sequence is TGTGCCAGCAGTGAAATGCCTAAAAGCGGGGGGGCCAATGAGCAGTTCTTC.

The chain uses TRBV6-6 and TRBJ1-1; TRBD1 might be the D (6 bases). V was trimmed by 5 bases and J by 0 bases, leaving 13 bases between them. Looked up from germline, CDR1 is MNHNY and CDR2 is SVGAGI (reference sequence). The CDR3 consists of 15 residues. The CDR3 nucleotides read TGTGCCAGCAGTAATGACAGGTTGTTGAACACTGAAGCTTTCTTT. Its protein is CASSNDRLLNTEAFF.

The genes are TRBV27 and TRBJ1-2; 8 nucleotides align to TRBD1. The CDR3 is 14 residues long. Trimming at V came to 3 bases and at J to 4 bases, leaving 4 bases not matched to a gene. Germline V gene data show CDR1 as MNHEY and CDR2 as SMNVEV (reference sequence). CDR3 DNA sequence: TGTGCCAGCAGTTTCCAAGGACAGGGCTATGGCTACACCTTC. Translated: CASSFQGQGYGYTF.

V is TRBV7-3 and J is TRBJ2-2; D is unclear. Per germline, CDR1 SGHTA and CDR2 FQGTGA. Trimming shortened V by 0 bases and J by 3 bases, and 5 bases separated the two germline ends. The CDR3 covers 14 residues. Here the CDR3 DNA reads TGTGCCAGCAGCTTAACAGGGTACACCGGGGAGCTGTTTTTT. Encoded protein: CASSLTGYTGELFF.

The chain has TRBV5-4 and TRBJ1-2, with unresolved D. The V end was cut by 0 bases, the J end by 4 bases, with 10 bases between. CDR1 and CDR2 from the germline V gene are SGHNT and YYREEE (reference sequence). This CDR3 is built from 14 residues. Here the CDR3 reads CASSLDPDGYGYTF. CDR3 nucleotide sequence: TGTGCCAGCAGCTTGGACCCGGACGGCTATGGCTACACCTTC.

The chain recombines TRBV19 with TRBJ2-2; D is undetermined. Per the germline V gene, CDR1 is LNHDA and CDR2 is SQIVND (reference sequence). The CDR3 covers 14 residues. V lost 5 bases, J lost 6 bases, and 13 bases lay in between. The CDR3 spells CASSGLGWSGELFF. The CDR3 nucleotides are TGTGCCAGTAGTGGCTTAGGGTGGTCCGGGGAGCTGTTTTTT.

The chain links TRBV6-2 or TRBV6-3 to TRBJ2-7; TRBD1 matches at 9 bases. The CDR3 totals 15 residues. CDR1 MNHEY and CDR2 SVGEGT come from the germline V gene. V shed 0 bases, J shed 6 bases, and the junction held 6 bases outside the gene matches. The CDR3 DNA sequence: TGTGCCAGCAGTTACTCAACCGGGACAGGGTTCGAGCAGTACTTC. It specifies CASSYSTGTGFEQYF.

The chain couples TRBV6-5 to TRBJ2-7, with D uncertain. The germline CDR1 and CDR2 sequences are MNHEY and SVGAGI. The CDR3 totals 10 residues. V was clipped by 6 bases and J by 3 bases, with 3 bases between them. CDR3 DNA sequence: TGTGCCAGCAGGGACTACGAGCAGTACTTC. Translating it yields CASRDYEQYF.

The chain joins TRBV10-3 to TRBJ2-3; TRBD2 aligns across 13 bases. The V gene's germline CDR1 is ENHRY and CDR2 SYGVKD. With V trimmed by 10 bases and J by 4 bases, 11 bases remained unmatched. CDR3 length equals 16 residues. The CDR3 is CATTRLAGGGSDTQYF. Here the CDR3 DNA reads TGTGCCACCACAAGACTAGCGGGGGGTGGGTCAGATACGCAGTATTTT.

The V and J genes are TRBV6-1 and TRBJ2-7, with D maybe TRBD1 (5 bases). Germline CDR1 is MNHNS and CDR2 is SASEGT. CDR3 length: 17 residues. Trimming removed 0 bases from V and 5 bases from J, with 20 bases in between. In DNA, the CDR3 is TGTGCCAGCAGTGAAGCGCTTAGGCAGGGTGACCCCCACGAGCAGTACTTC. Protein: CASSEALRQGDPHEQYF.

This clone appeared once. The V call is TRBV5-1, the J call TRBJ2-7; D unclear. The CDR3 has 13 amino acids. With 2 bases removed from V and 0 bases from J, the gap between germline ends came to 6 bases. The germline CDR1 and CDR2 sequences are SGHRS and YFSETQ. CDR3 region: CASSFTRSYEQYF. The CDR3 nucleotides read TGCGCCAGCAGCTTTACCCGCTCCTACGAGCAGTACTTC.

The chain has TRBV19 and TRBJ1-1, with a weak D call TRBD1 (6 bases). V lost 4 bases to trimming and J lost 7 bases, with 16 bases between them. The CDR3 has 14 residues. Germline V gives CDR1 LNHDA, CDR2 SQIVND (reference sequence). CDR3 sequence reads: CASSNPTGFIEAFF. The CDR3 DNA follows: TGTGCCAGTAGTAACCCAACAGGGTTCATTGAAGCTTTCTTT.

The chain couples TRBV7-2 to TRBJ1-5; D remains ambiguous. CDR1 and CDR2 from the germline V gene are SGHTA and FQGNSA. Trimming left V 1 base short and J 5 bases short, with 3 bases between. The length of the CDR3 is 12 residues. CDR3 in amino acids: CASSLGDQPQHF. CDR3 DNA sequence: TGTGCCAGCAGCTTAGGGGATCAGCCCCAGCATTTT. Based on the CDR3 plus reference TRBV7-2 and TRBJ1-5, the full variable domain is GAGVSQSPSNKVTEKGKDVELRCDPISGHTALYWYRQSLGQGLEFLIYFQGNSAPDKSGLPSDRFSAERTGGSVSTLTIQRTQQEDSAVYLCASSLGDQPQHFGDGTRLSIL.